This passage covers 4 T cell receptor beta chains from one sample sequenced in a study of control samples from healthy donors and cancer patients. Produced via immunoSEQ multiplex PCR; TCRdb's table is partial and in-frame only. The repertoire holds some 410,000 clones, with 75% to 95% as singletons. Sequenced sample: PBMCs. The source is a man in his forties or fifties with head and neck cancer.

This clone was detected once. The V call is TRBV5-1, the J call TRBJ2-7, with D unresolved. Germline V gene data show CDR1 as SGHRS and CDR2 as YFSETQ. CDR3 length: 13 amino acids. V was pared by 1 base and J by 0 bases, with 5 bases between. The CDR3 nucleotides are TGCGCCAGCAGCTTGAGGAACTCCTACGAGCAGTACTTC. Its protein is CASSLRNSYEQYF.

The chain has TRBV18 and TRBJ1-1; D gene unclear. This CDR3 region has 14 residues. The germline V gene has CDR1 KGHSH and CDR2 LQKENI. V was pared by 6 bases and J by 5 bases, with 16 bases between. CDR3 DNA: TGTGCCAGCTCCGAGGACGCCCTCGGGACTGAAGCTTTCTTT. Amino acid sequence: CASSEDALGTEAFF.

This rearrangement joins TRBV6-5 to TRBJ2-3; D unclear. The V and J ends lost 7 bases and 0 bases respectively, with 8 bases between them. Germline lookup yields CDR1 MNHEY and CDR2 SVGAGI. This CDR3 contains 13 residues. CDR3 in amino acids: CASMGRSTDTQYF. CDR3 sequence (DNA): TGTGCCAGCATGGGCAGGAGCACAGATACGCAGTATTTT.

The rearrangement joins TRBV28 to TRBJ2-1; D is unresolved. The V gene lost 5 bases and the J gene lost 12 bases, with 17 bases spanning the gap. The CDR3 extends over 13 amino acids. Germline V CDR1 and CDR2: MDHEN, SYDVKM. CDR3 protein: CASSLATGRLQFF. The CDR3 coding sequence is TGTGCCAGCAGTCTGGCAACGGGCAGGTTGCAGTTCTTC.